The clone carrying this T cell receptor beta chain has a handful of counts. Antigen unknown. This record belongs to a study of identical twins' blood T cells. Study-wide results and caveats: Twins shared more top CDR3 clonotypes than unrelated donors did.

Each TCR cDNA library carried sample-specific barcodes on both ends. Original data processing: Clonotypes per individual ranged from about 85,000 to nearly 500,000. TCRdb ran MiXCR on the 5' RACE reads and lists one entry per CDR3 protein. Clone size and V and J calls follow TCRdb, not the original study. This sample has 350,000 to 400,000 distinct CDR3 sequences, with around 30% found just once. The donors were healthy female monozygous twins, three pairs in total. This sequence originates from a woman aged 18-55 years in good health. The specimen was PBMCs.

The CDR3 loop reads CSVRQLNYEQYF. The DNA for the CDR3 is TGCAGCGTCCGACAGCTAAACTACGAGCAGTACTTC. The chain links TRBV29-1 to TRBJ2-7; a possible D gene is TRBD1 (5 bases). V lost 6 bases and J lost 3, with 12 bases in between. This CDR3 spans 12 amino acids. In germline, CDR1 is SQVTM, CDR2 ANQGSEA.